Each of the 28 T cell receptor beta chains below was sequenced from the same sample in a study of identical twins. From the 5' RACE reads, TCRdb called clonotypes with MiXCR, one entry per CDR3 protein. The repertoire consists of around 690,000 distinct CDR3 sequences, with 20% to 25% occurring once and the leading ten covering approximately 4.3%. The same sample was also used in a study of T cells expressing NK-cell markers.

Sequencing used PBMCs. The receptors derive from a woman aged 18-29 years in good health.

The CDR3 here is CASSYGRWQYF. In DNA, the CDR3 is TGTGCCAGCAGTTACGGCCGATGGCAGTACTTC. The chain couples TRBV6-2 or TRBV6-3 to TRBJ2-7; D uncertain. The CDR3 extends over 11 amino acids. V lost 2 bases and J 9 bases, leaving 8 bases between the germline ends. CDR1 and CDR2 (germline): MNHEY, SVGEGT.

The rearrangement joins TRBV5-1 to TRBJ2-1; TRBD2 aligns across 15 bases. The CDR3 extends over 18 amino acids. Losses at the gene ends were 0 bases for V and 2 bases for J; bases not matched to a gene: 3. Germline V gene sequence: CDR1 SGHRS, CDR2 YFSETQ. This CDR3 is CASSLEGTSGRPYNEQFF. CDR3 nucleotides: TGCGCCAGCAGCTTGGAAGGGACTAGCGGGAGGCCCTACAATGAGCAGTTCTTC.

This clonotype was counted only a few times. This chain uses TRBV27 with TRBJ2-1, with a possible D match to TRBD2 (7 bases). Trimming left V 1 base short and J 7 bases short, with 17 bases between. The germline gives CDR1 MNHEY, CDR2 SMNVEV (reference sequence). This CDR3 is built from 16 residues. The CDR3 reads CASSLWGGGSGNEQFF. In nucleotides, the CDR3 is TGTGCCAGCAGTTTATGGGGGGGCGGGAGTGGGAATGAGCAGTTCTTC.

V gene TRBV4-3 combines with J gene TRBJ2-3; no clear D. This CDR3 has 14 residues. Germline V CDR1 and CDR2: LGHNA, YSLEER. With 0 bases removed from V and 2 bases from J, the gap between germline ends came to 6 bases. CDR3 nucleotides: TGCGCCAGCAGCCAAGATTGGTTCACAGATACGCAGTATTTT. It translates to CASSQDWFTDTQYF.

This clonotype was detected once. The chain combines TRBV6-5 with TRBJ2-1, with D possibly being TRBD2 (6 bases). The CDR3 sequence is 15 residues long. V was trimmed by 4 bases and J by 2 bases, leaving 12 bases between them. Germline V gives CDR1 MNHEY, CDR2 SVGAGI. For the CDR3, the DNA is TGTGCCAGCAGTTTCGGGAGTAGGCCCTACAATGAGCAGTTCTTC. The encoded protein is CASSFGSRPYNEQFF.

This clonotype has just a few counts. This sequence joins TRBV10-3 and TRBJ2-3; D unclear. Germline CDR1 is ENHRY and CDR2 is SYGVKD. The V end lost 4 bases, the J end lost 4 bases, and 6 bases lay between the germline ends. This CDR3 contains 12 residues. For the CDR3, the DNA is TGTGCCATCAGTGTTGATGCAGATACGCAGTATTTT. Translating gives CAISVDADTQYF.

This clonotype was seen ten or more times. This chain connects TRBV10-3 to TRBJ2-3, with D uncertain. V was trimmed by 4 bases and J by 2 bases, leaving 19 bases between them. Germline V gene lookup returns CDR1 ENHRY and CDR2 SYGVKD. This CDR3 region has 17 residues. CDR3 DNA: TGTGCCATCAGTGTGTTTTCGACGGACGGTCTCACAGATACGCAGTATTTT. Its translation is CAISVFSTDGLTDTQYF.

This clonotype has ten or more counts. The chain is built from TRBV12-3 or TRBV12-4 and TRBJ1-1; 7 positions match TRBD1. The CDR3 loop spans 14 amino acids. Trimming at V came to 4 bases and at J to 3 bases, leaving 5 bases not matched to a gene. The CDR3 region has the DNA TGTGCCAGCAGTTATGACAGGGCGTACACTGAAGCTTTCTTT. It codes for CASSYDRAYTEAFF.

This chain uses TRBV5-1 with TRBJ2-7; 8 bases are shared with TRBD1. The V gene end was trimmed by 4 bases and the J gene end by 3 bases; junction bases not matched to a gene: 12. In germline, CDR1 is SGHRS, CDR2 YFSETQ. This CDR3 is 16 amino acids long. CDR3 DNA sequence: TGCGCCAGCAGCGACACACCCGGGACAGGTAACTACGAGCAGTACTTC. It specifies CASSDTPGTGNYEQYF.

The sample holds many counts of this clonotype. The rearrangement links TRBV20-1 to TRBJ2-7, with D unclear. V lost 3 bases and J lost 2, with 11 bases in between. The CDR3 is made up of 13 amino acids. Germline CDR1 DFQATT, CDR2 SNEGSKA (reference sequence). CDR3 region: CSASPTTPYEQYF. The CDR3 DNA reads as TGCAGTGCTAGTCCGACCACGCCCTACGAGCAGTACTTC.

This clonotype was found a few times. The rearrangement links TRBV10-3 to TRBJ1-5; 7 bases are shared with TRBD1. V lost 9 bases, J lost 0 bases, and 8 bases stayed unmatched. CDR3 length: 15 residues. Germline V CDR1 and CDR2: ENHRY, SYGVKD. The CDR3 DNA sequence: TGTGCCATTTCTTCCGGGACAGCTAGCAATCAGCCCCAGCATTTT. The encoded protein is CAISSGTASNQPQHF.

This rearrangement joins TRBV7-8 to TRBJ2-1; D possibly matches TRBD1 or TRBD2 (5 bases each). V lost 5 bases, J lost 8 bases, and 19 bases lay in between. In germline, CDR1 is SGHVS, CDR2 FQNEAQ. The CDR3 has 15 residues. CDR3: CASSLRPQGADEQFF. CDR3 DNA: TGTGCCAGCAGCCTCCGCCCTCAGGGAGCGGATGAGCAGTTCTTC.

The rearrangement joins TRBV7-9 to TRBJ2-5; D possibly corresponds to TRBD2 (6 bases). Trimming left V 5 bases short and J 0 bases short, with 16 bases between. The germline V gene has CDR1 SEHNR and CDR2 FQNEAQ (reference sequence). This CDR3 has 16 residues. The CDR3 DNA follows: TGTGCCAGCAGCGTTCACGGGGGAGGCCACCAAGAGACCCAGTACTTC. Translation gives CASSVHGGGHQETQYF.

The chain has TRBV29-1 and TRBJ1-1; 7 nucleotides agree with TRBD1. Germline V gene data show CDR1 as SQVTM and CDR2 as ANQGSEA. The CDR3 is 12 amino acids. Germline trimming cut 7 bases from V and 5 bases from J; bases unmatched to any gene: 7. DNA for the CDR3: TGCAGCGGCCGACAGGGAGGGACTGAAGCTTTCTTT. Protein: CSGRQGGTEAFF.

A few counts support this clonotype. The chain employs TRBV5-1 and TRBJ1-1; 12 bases agree with TRBD1. The trim removed 1 base at V and 8 bases at J, leaving 9 bases unmatched. The CDR3 is 16 residues long. Germline V gene sequence: CDR1 SGHRS, CDR2 YFSETQ. The chain's CDR3 is CASSLSVPGQGAEAFF. CDR3 DNA: TGCGCCAGCAGCTTGAGCGTCCCGGGACAGGGGGCCGAAGCTTTCTTT.

The J gene is TRBJ2-1, the V gene TRBV5-1; 8 bases map to TRBD1. The CDR3 runs 14 residues. V lost 3 bases to trimming and J lost 9 bases; unmatched junction nucleotides: 8. Germline V gives CDR1 SGHRS, CDR2 YFSETQ. The CDR3 sequence: CASSSLGQGGEQFF. CDR3 sequence (DNA): TGCGCCAGCAGCTCCCTTGGACAGGGTGGTGAGCAGTTCTTC.

The chain employs TRBV7-9 and TRBJ2-3; 7 bases fit TRBD2. V was clipped by 2 bases and J by 1 base; unmatched bases: 6. The CDR3 has 16 amino acids. Germline V gives CDR1 SEHNR, CDR2 FQNEAQ (reference sequence). CDR3: CASSLFGLAGTDTQYF. DNA for the CDR3: TGTGCCAGCAGCTTATTTGGGCTAGCGGGCACAGATACGCAGTATTTT. Together with reference TRBV7-9 and TRBJ2-3, the CDR3 gives the full variable domain: DTGVSQNPRHKITKRGQNVTFRCDPISEHNRLYWYRQTLGQGPEFLTYFQNEAQLEKSRLLSDRFSAERPKGSFSTLEIQRTEQGDSAMYLCASSLFGLAGTDTQYFGPGTRLTVL.

The rearrangement uses TRBV20-1 and TRBJ1-5; D remains unclear. The CDR3 extends over 14 amino acids. V lost 3 bases and J lost 0, with 9 bases in between. Germline lookup yields CDR1 DFQATT and CDR2 SNEGSKA (reference sequence). The CDR3 sequence: CSASTGYSNQPQHF. The CDR3 DNA reads TGCAGTGCTAGTACCGGGTATAGCAATCAGCCCCAGCATTTT.

This clonotype was seen a handful of times. The chain recombines TRBV20-1 with TRBJ2-1; 10 bases line up with TRBD2. Germline values: CDR1 DFQATT, CDR2 SNEGSKA (reference sequence). V was clipped by 3 bases and J by 9 bases; unmatched bases: 14. This CDR3 region has 16 residues. CDR3 in amino acids: CSASSPVLAGAGEQFF. The CDR3 DNA is TGCAGTGCTAGCTCCCCGGTGCTAGCGGGAGCCGGTGAGCAGTTCTTC.

This clonotype was seen only a few times. This chain connects TRBV12-3 or TRBV12-4 to TRBJ2-1; 7 positions match TRBD1. The CDR3 contains 11 residues. Trimming cost V 6 bases and J 9 bases; bases outside gene matches: 2. The CDR3 bases are TGTGCCAGCAGGACAGGGTCTGAGCAGTTCTTC. This gives the protein CASRTGSEQFF.

The chain is built from TRBV29-1 and TRBJ2-1, with 11 bases lining up with TRBD2. The CDR3 has 15 amino acids. V was pared by 2 bases and J by 6 bases, with 6 bases of the junction left unmatched. The V gene's germline CDR1 is SQVTM and CDR2 ANQGSEA. The CDR3: CSVELGLAGGNEQFF. The CDR3 DNA is TGCAGCGTTGAATTGGGGCTAGCGGGGGGCAATGAGCAGTTCTTC.

This clonotype has more than one count but fewer than ten. This sequence joins TRBV20-1 and TRBJ2-7, with 7 bases aligning to TRBD1. The CDR3 is 13 residues long. J gave up 2 bases and V 3 bases, and 4 bases lay outside the gene matches. Germline values: CDR1 DFQATT, CDR2 SNEGSKA (reference sequence). In nucleotides, the CDR3 is TGCAGTGCTAGGGGACAGACCCCCTACGAGCAGTACTTC. It codes for CSARGQTPYEQYF.

This clonotype was seen only a few times. The V gene is TRBV20-1, the J gene TRBJ1-1; no definite D call. Trimming removed 3 bases from V and 2 bases from J, with 13 bases in between. The length of the CDR3 is 14 residues. Per the germline V gene, CDR1 is DFQATT and CDR2 is SNEGSKA (reference sequence). CDR3 DNA sequence: TGCAGTGCTAGCTTCCGACTGGGAAACACTGAAGCTTTCTTT. It codes for CSASFRLGNTEAFF.

This clonotype was seen only a few times. The chain recombines TRBV7-9 with TRBJ2-1; D may match TRBD1 or TRBD2 (5 bases each). The ends were cut back, 4 bases at V and 9 bases at J, with 13 bases in the middle. Germline CDR1 SEHNR, CDR2 FQNEAQ (reference sequence). This CDR3 contains 13 residues. The CDR3 loop reads CASSSEGWSEQFF. The CDR3 DNA reads as TGTGCCAGCAGCTCCGAGGGGTGGTCTGAGCAGTTCTTC.

This clonotype was seen a few times. The CDR3 nucleotides read TGTGCCAGCAGCGTAGGAGGGACAGGGCCCTACGAGCAGTACTTC. As protein: CASSVGGTGPYEQYF. The rearrangement links TRBV9 to TRBJ2-7; 9 bases are shared with TRBD1. This CDR3 comprises 15 residues. The trim removed 0 bases at V and 2 bases at J, leaving 3 bases unmatched. In germline, CDR1 is SGDLS, CDR2 YYNGEE. The full variable domain, with the rest looked up from reference TRBV9 and TRBJ2-7, is DSGVTQTPKHLITATGQRVTLRCSPRSGDLSVYWYQQSLDQGLQFLIQYYNGEERAKGNILERFSAQQFPDLHSELNLSSLELGDSALYFCASSVGGTGPYEQYFGPGTRLTVT.

V gene TRBV4-3 combines with J gene TRBJ2-3; D unresolved. V was cut by 5 bases and J by 1 base, with 7 bases left in between. This CDR3 is 13 amino acids long. CDR1 is LGHNA, CDR2 YSLEER, per germline. The CDR3 here is CASSSYGTDTQYF. CDR3 coding DNA: TGCGCCAGCAGCTCGTACGGCACAGATACGCAGTATTTT.

The chain recombines TRBV10-3 with TRBJ2-7; 8 bases agree with TRBD2. The CDR3 consists of 14 residues. Germline CDR1 and CDR2: ENHRY and SYGVKD. V was clipped by 3 bases and J by 7 bases; unmatched bases: 8. CDR3 DNA: TGTGCCATCAGTGACCCGGGAGGGCCTGGTGAGCAGTACTTC. It codes for CAISDPGGPGEQYF.

The CDR3 DNA is TGCGCCAGCAGCATACAGGGGCCCGGGGAGCTGTTTTTT. Amino acids: CASSIQGPGELFF. The chain uses TRBV5-1 and TRBJ2-2; 7 nucleotides match TRBD1. Germline loops: CDR1 SGHRS, CDR2 YFSETQ. The CDR3 consists of 13 residues. Trimming took 4 bases from V and 6 from J; bases not matched to a gene: 3.